What follows are 4 T cell receptor beta chains derived from one specimen sequenced in a study of blood T cell repertoires in COVID-19. This table comes from immunoSEQ multiplex PCR, and its TCRdb copy is limited to in-frame clones, with some not included. The sample has 25,000 to 35,000 clones, about 84% seen once. The sequenced sample consisted of peripheral blood. Receptor source: an elderly woman with acute or convalescent COVID-19.

The chain carries TRBV19 and TRBJ1-5, with D possibly matching TRBD1 (6 bases). Germline loops: CDR1 LNHDA, CDR2 SQIVND (reference sequence). The CDR3 runs to 15 residues. V was shortened by 5 bases and J by 5 bases, with 16 bases between the two germline ends. This CDR3 is CASSAWPGEYQPQHF. The CDR3 region has the DNA TGTGCCAGTAGTGCTTGGCCAGGGGAGTATCAGCCCCAGCATTTT. Drawing the rest from reference TRBV19 and TRBJ1-5, the complete variable domain is DGGITQSPKYLFRKEGQNVTLSCEQNLNHDAMYWYRQDPGQGLRLIYYSQIVNDFQKGDIAEGYSVSREKKESFPLTVTSAQKNPTAFYLCASSAWPGEYQPQHFGDGTRLSIL.

The J gene is TRBJ2-5, the V gene TRBV7-2; tentative D call: TRBD1 (5 bases). The CDR3 runs 15 residues. With 0 bases removed from V and 2 bases from J, the gap between germline ends came to 10 bases. CDR1 is SGHTA and CDR2 is FQGNSA in the germline V gene. The CDR3 spells CASSLARTRQETQYF. The CDR3 nucleotides read TGTGCCAGCAGCTTAGCGCGGACAAGACAAGAGACCCAGTACTTC. Full variable domain (rest looked up from reference TRBV7-2 and TRBJ2-5): GAGVSQSPSNKVTEKGKDVELRCDPISGHTALYWYRQSLGQGLEFLIYFQGNSAPDKSGLPSDRFSAERTGGSVSTLTIQRTQQEDSAVYLCASSLARTRQETQYFGPGTRLLVL.

V usage is TRBV11-2 and J usage is TRBJ2-2, with TRBD1 matching 7 bases. The CDR3 is made up of 14 amino acids. With 3 bases clipped from V and 7 bases from J, the junction kept 5 bases outside the gene matches. Germline V CDR1 and CDR2: SGHAT, FQNNGV. Here the CDR3 DNA reads TGTGCCAGCAGCTTGACAGGGTACAGCGGGGAGCTGTTTTTT. Translated, it gives CASSLTGYSGELFF. The full variable domain, with the rest looked up from reference TRBV11-2 and TRBJ2-2, is EAGVAQSPRYKIIEKRQSVAFWCNPISGHATLYWYQQILGQGPKLLIQFQNNGVVDDSQLPKDRFSAERLKGVDSTLKIQPAKLEDSAVYLCASSLTGYSGELFFGEGSRLTVL.

This clone was recorded only once. The V call is TRBV9, the J call TRBJ2-7, with D tentatively TRBD1 (5 bases). The CDR3 spans 15 residues. Trimming took off 0 bases at V and 4 bases at J, with 14 bases between the two ends. Germline assignment: CDR1 SGDLS and CDR2 YYNGEE. Here the CDR3 DNA reads TGTGCCAGCAGCGTAGGTCAGGGCCCCGTATACGAGCAGTACTTC. Amino acid sequence: CASSVGQGPVYEQYF.